The clone carrying this T cell receptor beta chain was observed a handful of times. The sample originates from a study of blood T cell repertoires in COVID-19. Study information: There were acute and convalescent COVID-19 samples, and they came from the United States, Italy and Spain.

A Seattle source enrolled patients during active infection and followed them longitudinally. Per the authors' pipeline: Estimates of nucleated cell counts were drawn from the amplification of reference gene primers. Here immunoSEQ multiplex PCR was the method, and the copy in TCRdb shows in-frame clones only, minus some. V and J calls and clone size are copied from that table; D and trimming were computed from the DNA. The data hold 200,000 to 250,000 clones, with about 80% observed a single time. There are 18 residues in the CDR3. CDR1 and CDR2 from the germline V gene are SGHRS and YFSETQ. The V and J ends lost 0 bases and 4 bases respectively, with 19 bases between them.

Sample: peripheral blood. This chain joins TRBV5-1 and TRBJ2-2; tentatively, D is TRBD1 (7 bases). This receptor was taken from a woman older than 75 with COVID-19, enrolled during active disease. This chain's CDR3 is CASSLELVSQGGTGELFF. CDR3 DNA: TGCGCCAGCAGCTTGGAACTGGTTTCGCAGGGGGGCACCGGGGAGCTGTTTTTT.